Listed below are T cell receptor beta chains from one sample, sequenced in a study of CD8 T cells in Susac syndrome. MiXCR, applied by TCRdb to the immunoSEQ multiplex PCR reads, yields one record per CDR3 protein. The sample consists of about 160,000 distinct CDR3 sequences, about 93% of them appearing once. The sample was CD4+ T cells from PBMCs. These TCRs come from a human donor in good health. Both conserved end residues are part of each CDR3. A D gene is named only where the DNA matches it firmly. Only part of the rows carry a size: once, few, many, or a class if the clone is expanded.

CASRVGQEETQYF,TGTGCCAGCAGGGTGGGACAGGAAGAGACCCAGTACTTC,TRBD1,TRBV6-1,TRBJ2-5,once
CASSQAGTEQYF,TGTGCCAGCAGCCAAGCAGGGACCGAGCAGTACTTC,NA,TRBV3-1,TRBJ2-7,NA
CASSRGTANEKLFF,TGCGCCAGCAGCCGAGGGACAGCCAATGAAAAACTGTTTTTT,TRBD1,TRBV5-1,TRBJ1-4,NA
CASSYLDRGNSPLHF,TGTGCCAGCAGTTACTTGGACAGGGGTAATTCACCCCTCCACTTT,TRBD1,TRBV6-2/TRBV6-3,TRBJ1-6,NA
CASSYSRGGGERTDTQYF,TGTGCCAGCAGTTACTCGAGGGGCGGGGGGGAGCGCACAGATACGCAGTATTTT,TRBD2,TRBV6-2/TRBV6-3,TRBJ2-3,NA
CATSERGQMTEQFF,TGTGCCACCAGTGAGCGCGGACAGATGACTGAGCAGTTCTTC,NA,TRBV24-1,TRBJ2-1,NA
CSVRSGSSYEQYF,TGCAGCGTCCGATCAGGCAGCTCCTACGAGCAGTACTTC,NA,TRBV29-1,TRBJ2-7,once
CSPSVAQHF,TGCAGCCCCTCGGTTGCCCAGCATTTT,NA,TRBV29-1,TRBJ1-5,NA
CASSVGQGWGNTGELFF,TGTGCCAGCAGCGTAGGGCAGGGTTGGGGGAACACCGGGGAGCTGTTTTTT,NA,TRBV9,TRBJ2-2,NA
CASSGVAGVDGELFF,TGTGCCAGCAGTGGGGTAGCGGGCGTGGACGGGGAGCTGTTTTTT,TRBD2,TRBV12-3/TRBV12-4,TRBJ2-2,NA
CASRAGQTYGYTF,TGTGCCAGCAGAGCCGGACAGACCTATGGCTACACCTTC,NA,TRBV5-6,TRBJ1-2,NA
CASSSAGSYQHF,TGTGCCAGCAGCTCGGCCGGCAGCTACCAGCATTTT,NA,TRBV5-6,TRBJ1-5,NA
CSAPGPGSNEKLFF,TGCAGTGCCCCTGGCCCAGGGTCTAATGAAAAACTGTTTTTT,NA,TRBV20-1,TRBJ1-4,NA
CAISEGVGGLYEQYF,TGTGCCATCAGTGAGGGGGTAGGGGGGCTCTACGAGCAGTACTTC,NA,TRBV10-3,TRBJ2-7,NA
CASSPLPRGGANVLTF,TGTGCCAGCAGCCCTTTACCCAGGGGTGGGGCCAACGTCCTGACTTTC,NA,TRBV7-9,TRBJ2-6,NA
CASSLERAGGSGYTF,TGTGCCAGCAGCTTAGAACGGGCAGGGGGAAGTGGCTACACCTTC,TRBD1,TRBV7-2,TRBJ1-2,NA
CASSAARTGSLGYTF,TGTGCCAGCAGCGCAGCGCGGACGGGGAGTCTCGGCTACACCTTC,NA,TRBV7-9,TRBJ1-2,NA
CASRPLAGGTEAFF,TGTGCCAGCAGGCCCTTAGCAGGGGGCACTGAAGCTTTCTTT,TRBD1,TRBV3-1,TRBJ1-1,NA
CASTRRDGSYEQYF,TGTGCCAGCACCAGACGGGACGGCTCCTACGAGCAGTACTTC,NA,TRBV11-1,TRBJ2-7,NA
CASSPPGTGGNIQYF,TGTGCCAGCAGCCCCCCCGGGACAGGGGGCAACATTCAGTACTTC,TRBD1,TRBV9,TRBJ2-4,NA
CASTNGPGGELFF,TGTGCCAGTACCAACGGACCGGGAGGGGAACTGTTTTTT,NA,TRBV19,TRBJ1-4,NA
CASSVTGEETQYF,TGCGCCAGCAGCGTGACAGGGGAAGAGACCCAGTACTTC,TRBD1,TRBV5-1,TRBJ2-5,NA
CATSRFSETGAEAFF,TGTGCCACCAGCAGGTTTTCCGAGACGGGAGCAGAAGCTTTCTTT,NA,TRBV15,TRBJ1-1,NA
CASSLANLAAQYF,TGCGCCAGCAGCTTGGCCAATCTGGCGGCCCAGTACTTC,NA,TRBV5-1,TRBJ2-5,NA
CASSQGVHAYGYTF,TGTGCCAGCAGCCAAGGGGTCCACGCCTATGGCTACACCTTC,NA,TRBV3-1,TRBJ1-2,NA
CASSRGQASSYEQYF,TGCGCCAGCAGTCGCGGGCAGGCGAGCTCCTACGAGCAGTACTTC,NA,TRBV4-1,TRBJ2-7,NA
CSARHRVGRNQPQHF,TGCAGTGCTAGGCACAGGGTTGGGCGCAATCAGCCCCAGCATTTT,NA,TRBV20-1,TRBJ1-5,NA
CASSLGTSGGYQETQYF,TGCGCCAGCAGCTTGGGGACTAGCGGGGGCTACCAAGAGACCCAGTACTTC,TRBD2,TRBV5-1,TRBJ2-5,NA
CASSHTGELFF,TGTGCCAGCAGTCACACCGGGGAGCTGTTTTTT,NA,TRBV6-2/TRBV6-3,TRBJ2-2,few
CASSLTGVREQYF,TGCGCCAGCAGCTTGACGGGGGTTCGCGAGCAGTACTTC,NA,TRBV5-1,TRBJ2-7,NA
CSATPRQGNPEAFF,TGCAGTGCTACCCCTCGGCAAGGGAACCCTGAAGCTTTCTTT,NA,TRBV20-1,TRBJ1-1,NA
CASRRDRIYEQYF,TGTGCCAGCAGAAGGGACAGGATCTACGAGCAGTACTTC,TRBD1,TRBV6-1,TRBJ2-7,NA
CASSIVAGRSYGYTF,TGTGCCAGTAGTATAGTCGCGGGACGGTCTTATGGCTACACCTTC,NA,TRBV19,TRBJ1-2,NA
CASSLMDTQNAEAFF,TGTGCCAGCAGCTTAATGGATACCCAGAACGCTGAAGCTTTCTTT,NA,TRBV7-9,TRBJ1-1,NA
CASSSSGVGEQYF,TGTGCCAGCAGCTCCTCAGGGGTTGGAGAGCAGTACTTC,NA,TRBV7-9,TRBJ2-7,NA
CASSGGPANYGYTF,TGCGCCAGCAGCGGAGGCCCTGCTAACTATGGCTACACCTTC,NA,TRBV5-1,TRBJ1-2,NA
CSVETSGGHSSYEQYF,TGCAGCGTTGAAACTAGCGGGGGGCATAGCTCCTACGAGCAGTACTTC,TRBD2,TRBV29-1,TRBJ2-7,NA
CASLLDQSDTQYF,TGTGCTAGTCTTCTAGATCAGTCAGATACGCAGTATTTT,NA,TRBV12-5,TRBJ2-3,NA
CATSEAGPVNEQFF,TGTGCCACCAGTGAGGCGGGACCGGTAAATGAGCAGTTCTTC,NA,TRBV24-1,TRBJ2-1,NA
CASSQVTSGGTQYF,TGTGCCAGCAGCCAAGTAACTAGCGGGGGTACGCAGTATTTT,TRBD2,TRBV3-1,TRBJ2-3,NA
CASSKRGGGGGNIQYF,TGTGCCAGCAGCAAAAGAGGGGGGGGAGGTGGAAACATTCAGTACTTC,NA,TRBV7-9,TRBJ2-4,NA